The present T cell receptor beta chain was sequenced within a study of PD-1 blockade in classical Hodgkin lymphoma. Generated by immunoSEQ multiplex PCR, the TCRdb table keeps only in-frame clones and is missing some. There are about 110,000 clones in the sample; roughly 87% occur only once, and less than 20% lies in the top ten. The study's findings and limits: Prior to therapy, complete responders displayed diversity much like that of newly diagnosed patients. Reported findings placed baseline TCR diversity lower in newly diagnosed patients (compared with healthy donors).

Germline V gives CDR1 SGDLS, CDR2 YYNGEE. V was pared by 0 bases and J by 5 bases, with 15 bases between. The CDR3 is made up of 15 amino acids. Turning to this clone: As yet, its antigen is unknown.

Each patient's relapse followed autologous stem cell transplantation, and brentuximab vedotin exposure varied. Progressive disease, partial response or complete response was each patient's best response. Sequenced here: peripheral blood mononuclear cells (PBMCs), sampled before the second cycle of nivolumab. This sequence originates from a human donor with classical Hodgkin lymphoma. The chain links TRBV9 to TRBJ2-7; TRBD2 is a possible D gene (6 bases). CDR3 in amino acids: CASSVAPGAGNEQYF. The CDR3 DNA sequence: TGTGCCAGCAGCGTAGCTCCGGGTGCGGGGAACGAGCAGTACTTC.